This TCR beta chain was documented in a study of cytomegalovirus exposure and HLA in healthy donors. About the study: The approximately 120 million unique TCR beta sequences, from roughly 180 million T cells, were found by an earlier analysis. Study results and limitations: No immune exposure information besides CMV serostatus was available. A later analysis linked a missense variant in DCLRE1C to the trimming of TCR beta V and J genes.

Donors consisted of healthy bone marrow donors. Trimming took 4 bases from V and 0 from J; bases not matched to a gene: 9. The CDR3 consists of 18 residues. Germline V gene data show CDR1 as MGHDK and CDR2 as SYGVNS. Worth noting for this clone: Its antigen is as yet unknown.

The PCR used 60 Vbeta and 13 Jbeta primers. Only in-frame clones appear in the TCRdb table, and some are missing; sequencing was by immunoSEQ multiplex PCR. This listing includes 150,000 or so clones. This receptor was obtained from a woman aged 40 to 49 in good health and CMV-seropositive. The chain joins TRBV25-1 to TRBJ2-6, with 7 bases lining up with TRBD1. Source material: PBMCs. As DNA, the CDR3 is TGTGCCAGCAGTGCCCGGGACAGCTCCAGCTCTGGGGCCAACGTCCTGACTTTC. Its translation is CASSARDSSSSGANVLTF.